This entry describes one T cell receptor beta chain. Germline assignment: CDR1 SGHNT and CDR2 YYREEE (reference sequence). The CDR3 has 15 amino acids. V lost 0 bases and J 6 bases, leaving 15 bases between the germline ends. This record belongs to a study of blood T cell repertoires in COVID-19. Overall study context: Some COVID-19 samples were acute and others convalescent; all came from the United States, Italy and Spain.

Using immunoSEQ multiplex PCR, the repertoire was profiled, and TCRdb retains in-frame clones only, with some absent. The table shows about 240,000 clones, with 86% occurring only once. This rearrangement joins TRBV5-4 to TRBJ1-2; a possible D gene is TRBD1 (6 bases). The source of this sequence is a woman in her 30s who had recovered from COVID-19. The sample taken for sequencing was peripheral blood. DNA of the CDR3: TGTGCCAGCAGCTTGGGTCCGGCAGGGGTTGATGGCTACACCTTC. Translating it yields CASSLGPAGVDGYTF.